This T cell receptor beta chain was documented in a study of sequential checkpoint blockade in melanoma. Treatment of the sample: randomized to nivolumab then ipilimumab (arm A) or the reverse (arm B). CDR1 and CDR2 (germline): MNHNY, SVGAGI (reference sequence). The CDR3 sequence is 14 residues long. V shed 7 bases and J shed 5 bases, with 16 bases lying between them. Method: immunoSEQ multiplex PCR; TCRdb's copy keeps in-frame clones and lacks some. The table shows about 13,000 clones, with around 69% occurring only once. The receptor was isolated from a human patient with melanoma. Some clones in this sample may be carry-over from other donors' samples. The rearrangement links TRBV6-6 to TRBJ2-3; possible D gene TRBD2, 6 bases. The sample here was CD8+ T cells sorted from blood (inferred from file names), taken from a patient given nivolumab and ipilimumab in sequence. The CDR3 DNA reads TGTGCCAGCACCCCGACACGGGGAGGAGATACGCAGTATTTT. Encoded protein: CASTPTRGGDTQYF.